Following are 27 T cell receptor beta chains from one sample sequenced in a study of T cells expressing NK-cell markers. Following a re-call of the 5' RACE reads, TCRdb has one entry per CDR3 protein and lacks DNA. This sample's clone table lists almost 450,000 distinct CDR3 sequences. The sequencing input was blood T cells: a sorted CD56 or NKG2C T cell subset, CD4+ or CD8+ T cells, or bulk PBMC T cells (not recorded which). The receptors were gathered from a woman aged 18 to 75 in good health.

The V call is TRBV7-2, the J call TRBJ2-5. The CDR3 spans 12 residues. In germline, CDR1 is SGHTA, CDR2 FQGNSA. The CDR3 loop reads CASSRDLKTQYF.

The chain is built from TRBV27 and TRBJ2-2; TCRdb selects TRBD1, and the lack of DNA leaves this call unchecked. Germline CDR1 and CDR2: MNHEY and SMNVEV (reference sequence). The CDR3 has 13 amino acids. The CDR3 reads CASSYQGTGELFF.

The V call is TRBV20-1, the J call TRBJ1-2; TCRdb reports TRBD1, a call that lacks DNA to check it against. Per germline, CDR1 DFQATT and CDR2 SNEGSKA (reference sequence). This CDR3 has 13 residues. CDR3: CSADRGTDYGYTF.

The chain joins TRBV18 to TRBJ1-1; no DNA is available, so the TRBD1 call from TCRdb remains unchecked. CDR3 length: 16 amino acids. The germline CDR1 and CDR2 sequences are KGHSH and LQKENI. The CDR3 sequence: CASSPPGPRTNTEAFF. The variable domain in full, with the rest retrieved from reference TRBV18 and TRBJ1-1, is NAGVMQNPRHLVRRRGQEARLRCSPMKGHSHVYWYRQLPEEGLKFMVYLQKENIIDESGMPKERFSAEFPKEGPSILRIQQVVRGDSAAYFCASSPPGPRTNTEAFFGQGTRLTVV.

The rearrangement joins TRBV19 to TRBJ2-3; TCRdb names TRBD1, which stays unverified in the absence of DNA. This CDR3 has 15 residues. Germline CDR1 and CDR2: LNHDA and SQIVND (reference sequence). The CDR3 region is CASKGQGISTDTQYF.

The chain is built from TRBV7-2 and TRBJ2-1. The germline gives CDR1 SGHTA, CDR2 FQGNSA. The CDR3 is 12 residues long. The CDR3 loop is CASSFFDNEQFF. The whole variable domain, remainder taken from reference TRBV7-2 and TRBJ2-1, is GAGVSQSPSNKVTEKGKDVELRCDPISGHTALYWYRQSLGQGLEFLIYFQGNSAPDKSGLPSDRFSAERTGGSVSTLTIQRTQQEDSAVYLCASSFFDNEQFFGPGTRLTVL.

This sequence joins TRBV4-3 and TRBJ2-1. Germline CDR1 LGHNA, CDR2 YSLEER. CDR3 length equals 15 residues. CDR3 sequence: CASSQERELYNEQFF.

V is TRBV27 and J is TRBJ2-5; TCRdb's D call, TRBD2, is unchecked because there is no DNA. Germline assignment: CDR1 MNHEY and CDR2 SMNVEV (reference sequence). The CDR3 runs to 14 residues. CDR3 sequence reads: CASSLLGLQETQYF.

The V and J genes are TRBV7-3 and TRBJ1-6; TCRdb picks TRBD1, but there is no DNA to check that call. Germline loops: CDR1 SGHTA, CDR2 FQGTGA. The CDR3 spans 14 residues. CDR3 protein: CASSSGAGKSPLHF.

The chain couples TRBV20-1 to TRBJ2-3; TCRdb's D call of TRBD1 is untestable without DNA. The CDR3 is made up of 16 amino acids. Germline V gene sequence: CDR1 DFQATT, CDR2 SNEGSKA (reference sequence). CDR3 residues: CSAAPHTGLSTDTQYF.

This chain joins TRBV12-3 or TRBV12-4 and TRBJ2-4; the D call from TCRdb, TRBD1, cannot be confirmed without DNA. The CDR3 spans 11 residues. The CDR3 here is CASSRGDIQYF.

J is TRBJ2-2 and V is TRBV29-1; TCRdb's D call of TRBD2 is untestable without DNA. CDR1 is SQVTM, CDR2 ANQGSEA, per germline. The CDR3 runs to 14 residues. CDR3 residues: CSVGIGTSTGELFF.

J is TRBJ2-4 and V is TRBV20-1; checking the TCRdb D call of TRBD2 is not possible without DNA. The germline V gene encodes CDR1 DFQATT and CDR2 SNEGSKA (reference sequence). The CDR3 has 13 residues. This CDR3 reads CSGGVLAKNIQYF.

The rearrangement uses TRBV27 and TRBJ1-6. Germline CDR1 reads MNHEY; CDR2 reads SMNVEV (reference sequence). The CDR3 is made up of 14 amino acids. CDR3 region: CASRPLAGASPLHF.

The CDR3: CASSQDAGLAGGQGETQYF. The gene calls are TRBV3-1 and TRBJ2-5; checking the TCRdb D call of TRBD2 is not possible without DNA. The CDR3 sequence is 19 residues long. Germline V gene data show CDR1 as LGHDT and CDR2 as YNNKEL (reference sequence).

This chain joins TRBV4-1 and TRBJ1-4; the D call from TCRdb, TRBD1, cannot be confirmed without DNA. Germline V lookup: CDR1 MGHRA, CDR2 YSYEKL. This CDR3 has 19 residues. The CDR3 sequence is CASSQGRTGGFPANEKLFF.

The chain couples TRBV7-9 to TRBJ2-1; as DNA is missing, the TRBD1 call by TCRdb cannot be tested. CDR3 size: 14 residues. The V gene's germline CDR1 is SEHNR and CDR2 FQNEAQ (reference sequence). The CDR3 reads CANSRDRGIREQFF.

The chain uses TRBV12-3 or TRBV12-4 and TRBJ2-7; TCRdb names TRBD2, which stays unverified in the absence of DNA. CDR3 length equals 17 residues. CDR3 in amino acids: CASSLEVSGRQLYEQYF.

The chain has TRBV3-1 and TRBJ2-7; the D call of TRBD2 rests on TCRdb alone, since no DNA is present to check it. Per germline, CDR1 LGHDT and CDR2 YNNKEL (reference sequence). The CDR3 consists of 14 residues. Here the CDR3 reads CASSQALATYEQYF.

The chain links TRBV7-2 to TRBJ1-5; TCRdb reports TRBD1, a call that lacks DNA to check it against. The CDR3 runs to 15 residues. Germline V lookup: CDR1 SGHTA, CDR2 FQGNSA. CDR3 region: CASSLGRASNQPQHF.

V and J are TRBV5-6 and TRBJ1-2; lacking DNA, the TRBD1 call made by TCRdb goes unchecked. Per germline, CDR1 SGHDT and CDR2 YYEEEE. The CDR3 length is 14 residues. CDR3 in amino acids: CASSFYAGGGGYTF. Variable domain in full (rest from reference TRBV5-6 and TRBJ1-2): DAGVTQSPTHLIKTRGQQVTLRCSPKSGHDTVSWYQQALGQGPQFIFQYYEEEERQRGNFPDRFSGHQFPNYSSELNVNALLLGDSALYLCASSFYAGGGGYTFGSGTRLTVV.

V usage is TRBV19 and J usage is TRBJ2-1; TCRdb's D gene call, TRBD1, goes unchecked for lack of DNA. The CDR3 has 15 amino acids. The germline V gene has CDR1 LNHDA and CDR2 SQIVND (reference sequence). The CDR3 reads CASSRGGLFYNEQFF. The full variable domain, with the rest looked up from reference TRBV19 and TRBJ2-1, is DGGITQSPKYLFRKEGQNVTLSCEQNLNHDAMYWYRQDPGQGLRLIYYSQIVNDFQKGDIAEGYSVSREKKESFPLTVTSAQKNPTAFYLCASSRGGLFYNEQFFGPGTRLTVL.

V gene TRBV12-3 or TRBV12-4 combines with J gene TRBJ2-5; TCRdb gives TRBD1 as the D gene, but with no DNA this cannot be confirmed. This CDR3 comprises 13 residues. CDR3: CASRRGRVETQYF.

The chain recombines TRBV5-6 with TRBJ2-5; TCRdb's D call, TRBD1, is unchecked because there is no DNA. Germline CDR1 reads SGHDT; CDR2 reads YYEEEE. CDR3 length: 14 residues. CDR3 in amino acids: CASSLRDKIGTQYF.

The chain recombines TRBV20-1 with TRBJ2-5. The CDR3 is 11 amino acids. From germline, CDR1 is DFQATT and CDR2 SNEGSKA (reference sequence). CDR3 in amino acids: CSARKGEAQYF.

The V gene is TRBV7-2, the J gene TRBJ2-2; TCRdb proposes TRBD2, but this gene call is untestable without DNA. CDR3 size: 15 residues. Looked up from germline, CDR1 is SGHTA and CDR2 is FQGNSA. The CDR3 protein is CASSPFAGKTGELFF.

The genes are TRBV7-9 and TRBJ2-7; TCRdb calls TRBD2, which cannot be checked without DNA. The CDR3 totals 14 residues. Germline V gives CDR1 SEHNR, CDR2 FQNEAQ (reference sequence). CDR3 protein: CASSSGTRVYEQYF.